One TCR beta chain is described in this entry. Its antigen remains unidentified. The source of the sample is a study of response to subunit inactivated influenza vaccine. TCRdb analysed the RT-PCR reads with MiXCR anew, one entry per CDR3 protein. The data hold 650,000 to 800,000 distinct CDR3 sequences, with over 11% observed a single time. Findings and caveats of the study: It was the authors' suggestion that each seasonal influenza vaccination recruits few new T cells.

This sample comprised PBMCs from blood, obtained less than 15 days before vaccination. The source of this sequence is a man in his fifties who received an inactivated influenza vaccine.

The DNA of the CDR3 is TGTGCCAGCAGTTTAGTGCCCAGTAGCAATCAGCCCCAGCATTTT. It encodes CASSLVPSSNQPQHF. The chain is built from TRBV12-3 or TRBV12-4 and TRBJ1-5; D ambiguous. The CDR3 runs to 15 residues. Trimming pared 1 base from V and 0 bases from J, leaving 7 bases between.